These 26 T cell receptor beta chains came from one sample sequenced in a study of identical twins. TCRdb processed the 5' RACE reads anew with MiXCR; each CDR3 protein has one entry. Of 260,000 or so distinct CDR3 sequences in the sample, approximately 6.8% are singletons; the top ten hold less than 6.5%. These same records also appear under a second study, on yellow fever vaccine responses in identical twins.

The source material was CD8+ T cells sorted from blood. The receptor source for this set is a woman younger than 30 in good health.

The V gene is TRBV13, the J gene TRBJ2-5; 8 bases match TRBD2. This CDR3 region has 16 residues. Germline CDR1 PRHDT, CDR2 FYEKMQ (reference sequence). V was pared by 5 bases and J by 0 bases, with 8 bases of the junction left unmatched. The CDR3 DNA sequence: TGTGCCAGCAGCCTGGGGACTAGAGGAAACCAAGAGACCCAGTACTTC. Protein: CASSLGTRGNQETQYF.

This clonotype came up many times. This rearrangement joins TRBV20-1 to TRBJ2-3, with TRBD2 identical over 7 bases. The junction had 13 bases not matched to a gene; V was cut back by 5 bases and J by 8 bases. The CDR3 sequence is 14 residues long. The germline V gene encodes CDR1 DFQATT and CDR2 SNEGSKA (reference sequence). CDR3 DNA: TGCAGTGCTGCCGGACTAGATTTTATTGGTACGCAGTATTTT. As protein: CSAAGLDFIGTQYF.

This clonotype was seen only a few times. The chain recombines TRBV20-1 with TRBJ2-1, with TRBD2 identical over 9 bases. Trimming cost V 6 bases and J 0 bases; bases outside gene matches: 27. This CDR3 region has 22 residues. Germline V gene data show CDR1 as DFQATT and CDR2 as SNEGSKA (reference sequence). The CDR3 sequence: CSARLPLTGTSTNPSSYNEQFF. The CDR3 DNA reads TGCAGTGCCAGACTCCCTTTAACCGGGACTAGCACCAATCCAAGCTCCTACAATGAGCAGTTCTTC.

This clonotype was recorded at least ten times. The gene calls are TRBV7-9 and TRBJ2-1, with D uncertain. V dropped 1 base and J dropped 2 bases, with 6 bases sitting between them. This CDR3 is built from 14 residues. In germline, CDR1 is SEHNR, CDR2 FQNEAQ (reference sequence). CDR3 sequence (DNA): TGTGCCAGCAGCTTAGTTGTAGCCTACAATGAGCAGTTCTTC. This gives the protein CASSLVVAYNEQFF.

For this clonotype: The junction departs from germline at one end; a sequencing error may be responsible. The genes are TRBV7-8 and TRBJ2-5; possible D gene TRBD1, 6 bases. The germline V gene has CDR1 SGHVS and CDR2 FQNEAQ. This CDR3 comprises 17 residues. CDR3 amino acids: CASSLPIITGTQETQYF. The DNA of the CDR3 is TGCGCCAGCAGCTTACCCATAATAACAGGGACCCAAGAGACCCAGTACTTC.

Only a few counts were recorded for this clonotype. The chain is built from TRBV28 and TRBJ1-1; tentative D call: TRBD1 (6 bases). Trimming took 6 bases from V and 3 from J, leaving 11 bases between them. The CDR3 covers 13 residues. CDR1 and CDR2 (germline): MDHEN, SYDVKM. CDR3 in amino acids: CASSGQFHTEAFF. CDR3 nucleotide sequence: TGTGCCAGCAGCGGACAGTTTCACACTGAAGCTTTCTTT.

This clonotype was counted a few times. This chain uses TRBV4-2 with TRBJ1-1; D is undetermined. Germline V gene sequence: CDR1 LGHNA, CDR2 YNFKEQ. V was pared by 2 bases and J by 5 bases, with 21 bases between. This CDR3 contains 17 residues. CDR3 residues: CASSQHRTNSPGTEAFF. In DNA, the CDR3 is TGTGCCAGCAGCCAACATCGGACCAACTCCCCGGGAACTGAAGCTTTCTTT.

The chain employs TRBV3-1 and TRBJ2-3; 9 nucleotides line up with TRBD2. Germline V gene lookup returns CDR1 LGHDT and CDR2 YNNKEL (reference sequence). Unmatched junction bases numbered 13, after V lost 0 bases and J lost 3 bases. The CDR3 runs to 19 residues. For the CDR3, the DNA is TGTGCCAGCAGCCAAGATCGGGCTAGCGGGGAGGGTTGGACAGATACGCAGTATTTT. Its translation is CASSQDRASGEGWTDTQYF.

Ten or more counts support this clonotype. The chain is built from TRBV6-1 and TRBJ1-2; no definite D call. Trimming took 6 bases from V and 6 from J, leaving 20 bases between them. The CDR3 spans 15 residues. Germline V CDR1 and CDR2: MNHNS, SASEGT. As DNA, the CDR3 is TGTGCCAGCAGCCTCGGCAGCCCGATTGTAGATGGCTACACCTTC. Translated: CASSLGSPIVDGYTF.

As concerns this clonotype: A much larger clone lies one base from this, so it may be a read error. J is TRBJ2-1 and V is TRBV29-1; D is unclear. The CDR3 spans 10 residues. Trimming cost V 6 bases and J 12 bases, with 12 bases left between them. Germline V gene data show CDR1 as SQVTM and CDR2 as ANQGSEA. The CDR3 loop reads CSVTHYGQFF. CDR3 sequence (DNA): TGCAGCGTCACCCACTATGGGCAGTTCTTC.

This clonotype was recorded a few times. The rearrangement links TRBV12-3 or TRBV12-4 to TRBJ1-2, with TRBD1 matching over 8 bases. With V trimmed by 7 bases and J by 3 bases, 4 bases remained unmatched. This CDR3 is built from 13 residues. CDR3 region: CASNKQGDYGYTF. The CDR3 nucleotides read TGTGCCAGCAATAAACAGGGGGACTATGGCTACACCTTC.

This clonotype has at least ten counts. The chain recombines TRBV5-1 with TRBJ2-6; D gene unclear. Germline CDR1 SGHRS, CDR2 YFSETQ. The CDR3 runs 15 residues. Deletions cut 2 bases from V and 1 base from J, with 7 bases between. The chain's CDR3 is CASSFFGSGANVLTF. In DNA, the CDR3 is TGCGCCAGCAGCTTCTTTGGGTCTGGGGCCAACGTCCTGACTTTC. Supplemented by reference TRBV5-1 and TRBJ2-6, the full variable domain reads KAGVTQTPRYLIKTRGQQVTLSCSPISGHRSVSWYQQTPGQGLQFLFEYFSETQRNKGNFPGRFSGRQFSNSRSEMNVSTLELGDSALYLCASSFFGSGANVLTFGAGSRLTVL.

In DNA, the CDR3 is TGCAGTGCTTTGACAGGGACCTACAATGAGCAGTTCTTC. The encoded protein is CSALTGTYNEQFF. J is TRBJ2-1 and V is TRBV20-1, with 7 nucleotides matching TRBD1. There are 13 residues in the CDR3. In germline, CDR1 is DFQATT, CDR2 SNEGSKA (reference sequence). Trimming removed 5 bases from V and 2 bases from J; junction bases left unmatched: 3.

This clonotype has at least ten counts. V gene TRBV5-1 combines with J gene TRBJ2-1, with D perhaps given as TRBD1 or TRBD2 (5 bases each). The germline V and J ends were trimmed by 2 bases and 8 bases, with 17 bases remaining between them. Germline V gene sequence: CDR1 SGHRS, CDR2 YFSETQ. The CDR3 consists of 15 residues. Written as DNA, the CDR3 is TGCGCCAGCAGCTTACGGGGCAGGGAAGAGGATGAGCAGTTCTTC. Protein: CASSLRGREEDEQFF.

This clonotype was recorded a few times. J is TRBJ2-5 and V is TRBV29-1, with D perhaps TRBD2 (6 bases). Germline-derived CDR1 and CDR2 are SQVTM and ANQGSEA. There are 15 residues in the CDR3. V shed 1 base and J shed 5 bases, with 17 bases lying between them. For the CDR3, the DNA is TGCAGCGTTGAAGCGGGGGTGGGGCTTAGGGAGACCCAGTACTTC. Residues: CSVEAGVGLRETQYF.

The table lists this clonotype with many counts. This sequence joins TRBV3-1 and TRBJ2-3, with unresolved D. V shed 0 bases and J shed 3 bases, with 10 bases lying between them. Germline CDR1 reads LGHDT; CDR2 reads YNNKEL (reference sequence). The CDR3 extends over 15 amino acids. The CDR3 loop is CASSQEGSWTDTQYF. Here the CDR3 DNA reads TGTGCCAGCAGCCAAGAGGGTAGTTGGACAGATACGCAGTATTTT.

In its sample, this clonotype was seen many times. The CDR3 is CASDRGHTGELFF. CDR3 DNA: TGTGCCAGCGACAGGGGGCACACCGGGGAGCTGTTTTTT. This sequence joins TRBV7-8 and TRBJ2-2; 10 nucleotides align to TRBD1. The CDR3 has 13 amino acids. Germline V gene sequence: CDR1 SGHVS, CDR2 FQNEAQ. The junction had 0 bases not matched to a gene; V was cut back by 8 bases and J by 3 bases. The whole variable domain, filled in from reference TRBV7-8 and TRBJ2-2, reads GAGVSQSPRYKVAKRGQDVALRCDPISGHVSLFWYQQALGQGPEFLTYFQNEAQLDKSGLPSDRFFAERPEGSVSTLKIQRTQQEDSAVYLCASDRGHTGELFFGEGSRLTVL.

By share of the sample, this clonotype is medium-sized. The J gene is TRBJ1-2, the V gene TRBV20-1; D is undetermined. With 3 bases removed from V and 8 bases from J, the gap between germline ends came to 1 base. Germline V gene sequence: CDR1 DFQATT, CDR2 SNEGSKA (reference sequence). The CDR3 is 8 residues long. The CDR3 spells CSARGYTF. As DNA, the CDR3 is TGCAGTGCTAGGGGCTACACCTTC.

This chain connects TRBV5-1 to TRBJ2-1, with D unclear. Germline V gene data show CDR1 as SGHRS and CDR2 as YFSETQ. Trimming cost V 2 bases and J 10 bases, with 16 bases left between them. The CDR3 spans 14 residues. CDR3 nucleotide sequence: TGCGCCAGCAGCTTCCATGCCGAGTCATTAGAGCAGTTCTTC. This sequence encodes CASSFHAESLEQFF.

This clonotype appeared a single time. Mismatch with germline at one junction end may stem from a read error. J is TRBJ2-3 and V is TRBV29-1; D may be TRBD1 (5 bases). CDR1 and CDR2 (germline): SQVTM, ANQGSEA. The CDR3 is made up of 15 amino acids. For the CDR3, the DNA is TGCAGCGTTGGGCCTCCTTCTTGGGGCACAGATGCGCAGTATTTT. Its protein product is CSVGPPSWGTDAQYF.

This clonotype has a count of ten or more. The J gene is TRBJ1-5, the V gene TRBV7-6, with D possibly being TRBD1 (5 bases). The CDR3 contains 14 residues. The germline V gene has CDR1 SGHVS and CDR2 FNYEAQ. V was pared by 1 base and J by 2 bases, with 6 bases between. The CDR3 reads CASSLEQGNQPQHF. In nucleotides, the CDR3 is TGTGCCAGCAGCTTAGAACAGGGCAATCAGCCCCAGCATTTT.

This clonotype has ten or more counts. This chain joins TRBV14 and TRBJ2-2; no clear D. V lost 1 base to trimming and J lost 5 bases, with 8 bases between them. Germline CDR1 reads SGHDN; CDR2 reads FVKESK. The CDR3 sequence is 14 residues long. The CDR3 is CASSQVFVTGELFF. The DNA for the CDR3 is TGTGCCAGCAGCCAAGTTTTCGTTACCGGGGAGCTGTTTTTT.

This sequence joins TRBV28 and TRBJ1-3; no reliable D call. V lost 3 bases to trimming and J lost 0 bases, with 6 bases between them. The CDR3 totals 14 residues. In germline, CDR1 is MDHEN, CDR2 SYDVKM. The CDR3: CASSLGISGNTIYF. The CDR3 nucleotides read TGTGCCAGCAGTTTGGGCATCTCTGGAAACACCATATATTTT.

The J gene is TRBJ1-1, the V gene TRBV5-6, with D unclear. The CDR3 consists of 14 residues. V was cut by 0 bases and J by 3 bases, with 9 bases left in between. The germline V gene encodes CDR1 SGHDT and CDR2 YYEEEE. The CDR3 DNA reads TGTGCCAGCAGCTTGGCCAGGAGGGACACTGAAGCTTTCTTT. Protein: CASSLARRDTEAFF.

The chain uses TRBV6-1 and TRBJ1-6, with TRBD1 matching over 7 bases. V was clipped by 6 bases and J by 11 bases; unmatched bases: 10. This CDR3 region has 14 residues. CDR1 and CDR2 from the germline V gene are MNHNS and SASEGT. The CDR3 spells CASSTTGAGPPLHF. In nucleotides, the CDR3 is TGTGCCAGCAGCACTACAGGGGCGGGCCCACCCCTCCACTTT.

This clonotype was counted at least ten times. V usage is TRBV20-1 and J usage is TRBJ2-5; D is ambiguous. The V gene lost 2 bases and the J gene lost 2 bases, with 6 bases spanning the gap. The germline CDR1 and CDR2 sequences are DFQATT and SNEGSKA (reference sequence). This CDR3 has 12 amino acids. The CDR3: CSARSAQETQYF. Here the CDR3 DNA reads TGCAGTGCTAGAAGCGCACAAGAGACCCAGTACTTC.